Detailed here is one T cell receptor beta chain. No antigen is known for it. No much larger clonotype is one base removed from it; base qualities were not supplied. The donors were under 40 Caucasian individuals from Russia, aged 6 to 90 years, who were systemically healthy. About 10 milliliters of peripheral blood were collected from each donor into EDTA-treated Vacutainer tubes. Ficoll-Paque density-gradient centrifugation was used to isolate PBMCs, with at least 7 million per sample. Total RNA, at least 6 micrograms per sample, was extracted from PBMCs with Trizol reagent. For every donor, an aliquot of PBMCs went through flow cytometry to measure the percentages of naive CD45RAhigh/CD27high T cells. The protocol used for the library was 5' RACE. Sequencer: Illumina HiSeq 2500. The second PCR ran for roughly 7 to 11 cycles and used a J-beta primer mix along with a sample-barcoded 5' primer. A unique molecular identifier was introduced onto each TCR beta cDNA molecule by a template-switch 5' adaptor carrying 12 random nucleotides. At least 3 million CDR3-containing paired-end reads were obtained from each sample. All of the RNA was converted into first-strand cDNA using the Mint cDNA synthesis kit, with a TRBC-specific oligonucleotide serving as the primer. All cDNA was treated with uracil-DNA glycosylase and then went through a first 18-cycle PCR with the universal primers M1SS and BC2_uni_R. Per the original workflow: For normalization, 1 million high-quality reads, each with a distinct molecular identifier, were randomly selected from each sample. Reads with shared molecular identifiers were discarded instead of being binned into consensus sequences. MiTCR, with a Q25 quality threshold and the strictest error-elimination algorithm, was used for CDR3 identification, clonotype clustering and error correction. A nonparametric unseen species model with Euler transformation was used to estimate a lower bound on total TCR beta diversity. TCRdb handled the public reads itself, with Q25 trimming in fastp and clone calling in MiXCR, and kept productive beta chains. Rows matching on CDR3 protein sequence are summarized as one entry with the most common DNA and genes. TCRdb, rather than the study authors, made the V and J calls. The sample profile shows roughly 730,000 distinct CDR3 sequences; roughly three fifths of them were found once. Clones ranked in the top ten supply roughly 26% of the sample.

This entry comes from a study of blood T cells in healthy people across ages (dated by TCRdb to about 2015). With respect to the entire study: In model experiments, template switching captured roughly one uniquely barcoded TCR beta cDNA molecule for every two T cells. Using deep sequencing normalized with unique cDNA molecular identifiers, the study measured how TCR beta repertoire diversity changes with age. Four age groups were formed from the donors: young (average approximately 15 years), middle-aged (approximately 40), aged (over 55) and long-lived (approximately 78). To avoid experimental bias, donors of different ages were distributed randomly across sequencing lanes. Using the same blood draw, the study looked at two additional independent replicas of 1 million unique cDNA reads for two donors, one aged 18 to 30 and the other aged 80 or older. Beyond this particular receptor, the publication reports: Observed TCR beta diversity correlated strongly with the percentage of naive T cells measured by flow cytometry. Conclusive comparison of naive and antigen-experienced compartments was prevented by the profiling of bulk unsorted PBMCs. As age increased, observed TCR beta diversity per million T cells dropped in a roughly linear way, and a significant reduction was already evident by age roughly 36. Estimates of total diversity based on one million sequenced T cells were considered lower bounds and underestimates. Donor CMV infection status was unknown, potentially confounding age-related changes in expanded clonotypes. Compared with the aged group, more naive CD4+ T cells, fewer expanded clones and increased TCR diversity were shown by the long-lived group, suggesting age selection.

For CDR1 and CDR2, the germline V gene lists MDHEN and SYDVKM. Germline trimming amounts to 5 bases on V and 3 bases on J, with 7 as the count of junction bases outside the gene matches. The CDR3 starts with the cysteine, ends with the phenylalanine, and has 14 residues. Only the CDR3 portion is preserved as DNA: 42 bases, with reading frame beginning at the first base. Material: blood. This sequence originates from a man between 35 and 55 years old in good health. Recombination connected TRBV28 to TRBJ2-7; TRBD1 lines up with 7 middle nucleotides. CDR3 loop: CASSPVDRFYEQYF. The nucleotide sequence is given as TGTGCCAGCAGTCCAGTGGACAGGTTCTACGAGCAGTACTTC.